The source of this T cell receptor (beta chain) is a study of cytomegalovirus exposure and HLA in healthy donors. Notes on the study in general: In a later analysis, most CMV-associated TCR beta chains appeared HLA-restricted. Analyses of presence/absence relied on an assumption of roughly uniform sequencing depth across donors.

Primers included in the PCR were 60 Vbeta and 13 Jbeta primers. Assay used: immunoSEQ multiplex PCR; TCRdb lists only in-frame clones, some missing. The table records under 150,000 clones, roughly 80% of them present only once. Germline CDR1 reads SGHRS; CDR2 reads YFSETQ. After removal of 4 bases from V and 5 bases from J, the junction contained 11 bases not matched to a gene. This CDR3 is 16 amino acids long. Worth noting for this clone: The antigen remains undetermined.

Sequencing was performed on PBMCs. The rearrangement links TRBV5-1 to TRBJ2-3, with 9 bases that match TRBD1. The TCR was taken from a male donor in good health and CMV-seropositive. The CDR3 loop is CASSQPGQGGGDTQYF. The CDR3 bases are TGCGCCAGCAGCCAGCCGGGACAGGGAGGGGGAGATACGCAGTATTTT.